This T cell receptor (beta chain) was identified during a study of CD8 T cells in Susac syndrome. The CDR3 covers 14 residues. Germline values: CDR1 SGHNT, CDR2 YYREEE (reference sequence). Germline trimming cut 3 bases from V and 5 bases from J; bases unmatched to any gene: 3. It was with random hexamers that about 0.45 to 1 ug RNA was reverse transcribed. An immunoSEQ multiplex PCR amplified TCR beta CDR3 over 54 Vbeta and 13 Jbeta. TCRdb reprocessed the immunoSEQ multiplex PCR reads via MiXCR and lists one record per CDR3 protein. Of more than 150,000 distinct CDR3 sequences listed, around 95% are singletons.

The chain links TRBV5-4 to TRBJ2-2; 8 bases map to TRBD1. This TCR was recovered from a human donor with Susac syndrome. Sequenced: CD4+ T cells from PBMCs. The CDR3 loop reads CASSWGQVTGELFF. In DNA, the CDR3 is TGTGCCAGCAGCTGGGGACAGGTGACCGGGGAGCTGTTTTTT.